Below are 19 T cell receptor beta chains sequenced from a single sample in a study of persistence of HIV-infected CD4 T cells. The immunoSEQ assay was version 4, run in survey mode. TCRdb's copy holds only in-frame clones and misses some; the assay was immunoSEQ multiplex PCR. This table holds 43,000 or so clones, 70% to 90% found once. This nonspecific control used anti-CD3/anti-CD28 bead stimulation of CD4+ T cells. Responding CD4+ T cells were sorted by upregulation of both CD40 ligand and CD69. Their antigens are not known. The sample in question was CD4+ T cells sorted from PBMCs after roughly 18-hour stimulation, obtained from a patient who received antiretroviral therapy. The receptors derive from an adult man with HIV who was CMV-seropositive.

The genes are TRBV28 and TRBJ2-4, with 7 bases identical to TRBD1. Germline-derived CDR1 and CDR2 are MDHEN and SYDVKM. This CDR3 comprises 16 residues. V was pared by 4 bases and J by 4 bases, with 10 bases of the junction left unmatched. The CDR3 region has the DNA TGTGCCAGCAGTTCTCCTCGCCGGGACAGTAAAAACATTCAGTACTTC. Translated, it gives CASSSPRRDSKNIQYF.

The gene calls are TRBV7-9 and TRBJ2-3, with 12 positions matching TRBD2. J was trimmed by 11 bases and V by 5 bases; bases with no gene match: 14. Per the germline V gene, CDR1 is SEHNR and CDR2 is FQNEAQ (reference sequence). The CDR3 totals 16 residues. CDR3 sequence reads: CASSPRGLAGGQGQYF. The CDR3 region has the DNA TGTGCCAGCAGCCCTCGGGGGCTAGCGGGGGGGCAAGGGCAGTATTTT.

V and J are TRBV7-8 and TRBJ1-1; a weak D match, TRBD1 (5 bases). CDR3 length equals 12 residues. Trimming left V 5 bases short and J 7 bases short, with 11 bases between. Germline CDR1 and CDR2: SGHVS and FQNEAQ. In DNA, the CDR3 is TGTGCCAGCAGCCATGGGGCAGTTGAAGCTTTCTTT. Its translation: CASSHGAVEAFF.

The rearrangement uses TRBV6-2 or TRBV6-3 and TRBJ2-3, with 9 bases matching TRBD2. Unmatched junction bases numbered 6, after V lost 6 bases and J lost 5 bases. CDR1 is MNHEY and CDR2 is SVGEGT in the germline V gene. This CDR3 is 14 amino acids long. CDR3 bases: TGTGCCAGCAGCTTCTTGCGGGGGGGAGATACGCAGTATTTT. Translating gives CASSFLRGGDTQYF.

The CDR3 bases are TGTGCCAGCAGCCCGGGACAGGGGCATCAGCCCCAGCATTTT. Translation gives CASSPGQGHQPQHF. The gene calls are TRBV6-2 or TRBV6-3 and TRBJ1-5, with 10 bases aligning to TRBD1. The CDR3 totals 14 residues. The V segment lost 6 bases and the J segment 5 bases; nucleotides outside the gene matches: 4. The V gene's germline CDR1 is MNHEY and CDR2 SVGEGT.

This sequence joins TRBV7-9 and TRBJ1-2; D unclear. Germline CDR1 SEHNR, CDR2 FQNEAQ (reference sequence). Trimming took 5 bases from V and 4 from J, leaving 11 bases between them. The CDR3 is made up of 13 amino acids. DNA of the CDR3: TGTGCCAGCAGCCTCGGCGGGGTCTATGGCTACACCTTC. Protein: CASSLGGVYGYTF.

V is TRBV2 and J is TRBJ2-3, with 8 bases identical to TRBD1. Germline assignment: CDR1 SNHLY and CDR2 FYNNEI. CDR3 size: 14 residues. J lost 0 bases, V lost 8 bases, and 4 bases had no gene match. The CDR3 coding sequence is TGTGCCAGCTCCGACAGGGGTAGCACAGATACGCAGTATTTT. It yields the protein CASSDRGSTDTQYF.

This chain joins TRBV16 and TRBJ2-7; 8 bases agree with TRBD1. Germline CDR1 and CDR2: KGHSY and FQNENV. CDR3 length: 15 amino acids. Trimming took 4 bases from V and 0 from J; bases not matched to a gene: 5. CDR3 in amino acids: CASSPITGGSYEQYF. Written as DNA, the CDR3 is TGTGCCAGCAGCCCTATAACAGGGGGCTCCTACGAGCAGTACTTC.

The gene calls are TRBV20-1 and TRBJ2-1; D is possibly TRBD2 (5 bases). The CDR3 is 15 amino acids. Germline V gene lookup returns CDR1 DFQATT and CDR2 SNEGSKA (reference sequence). V gave up 3 bases and J gave up 4 bases, with 16 bases separating them. The chain's CDR3 is CSASLASSPYNEQFF. CDR3 DNA: TGCAGTGCTAGTTTGGCTAGCTCCCCGTACAATGAGCAGTTCTTC.

The chain carries TRBV6-5 and TRBJ2-3; 8 positions agree with TRBD1. J was trimmed by 1 base and V by 10 bases; bases with no gene match: 10. The germline CDR1 and CDR2 sequences are MNHEY and SVGAGI. CDR3 length equals 15 residues. The CDR3 coding sequence is TGTGCCACCCTCCTAGGGGGACAGGGCACAGATACGCAGTATTTT. Amino acids: CATLLGGQGTDTQYF.

V and J are TRBV10-1 and TRBJ2-2; D is possibly TRBD2 (6 bases). CDR1 and CDR2 from the germline V gene are WNHNN and SYGVQD (reference sequence). The V end was cut by 5 bases, the J end by 1 base, with 8 bases between. The CDR3 consists of 14 residues. In DNA, the CDR3 is TGCGCCAGCAGTCCCGGGGGGAACACCGGGGAGCTGTTTTTT. Translation: CASSPGGNTGELFF.

The V gene is TRBV27, the J gene TRBJ1-1; D is unresolved. The CDR3 covers 14 residues. Trimming stripped 4 bases from V and 1 base from J, with 10 bases between. The germline V gene encodes CDR1 MNHEY and CDR2 SMNVEV (reference sequence). DNA for the CDR3: TGTGCCAGCAGTTGGAGAGGGCCGAACACTGAAGCTTTCTTT. It is translated as CASSWRGPNTEAFF.

This chain's CDR3 is CASQTTNTGELFF. CDR3 DNA: TGCGCCAGCCAGACGACCAACACCGGGGAGCTGTTTTTT. The J gene is TRBJ2-2, the V gene TRBV10-1; D is uncertain. The CDR3 runs 13 residues. V was clipped by 8 bases and J by 2 bases, with 9 bases between them. Germline CDR1 and CDR2: WNHNN and SYGVQD (reference sequence).

CDR3 region: CASSQDGRPNSLTFF. The CDR3 coding sequence is TGTGCCAGCAGCCAAGATGGGAGGCCTAACAGTTTAACTTTCTTT. The gene calls are TRBV3-1 (or the pseudogene TRBV3-2) and TRBJ1-1; D is unresolved. Germline V CDR1 and CDR2: LGHDT, YNNKEL (reference sequence). Trimming cost V 0 bases and J 12 bases, with 20 bases left between them. This CDR3 spans 15 amino acids.

The V call is TRBV5-5, the J call TRBJ1-1; TRBD1 matches 10 bases. Per germline, CDR1 SGHKS and CDR2 YYEKEE (reference sequence). The CDR3 spans 15 residues. The V and J ends lost 5 bases and 5 bases, in that order; junction bases with no gene match: 9. This CDR3 reads CASSSFGQGGTEAFF. CDR3 in DNA: TGTGCCAGCAGTTCATTTGGACAGGGGGGAACTGAAGCTTTCTTT.

The J gene is TRBJ2-3, the V gene TRBV5-5; D gene unclear. Trimming cost V 4 bases and J 0 bases, with 3 bases left between them. Looked up from germline, CDR1 is SGHKS and CDR2 is YYEKEE (reference sequence). This CDR3 contains 12 residues. In DNA form, the CDR3 reads TGTGCCAGCAGCCCGAGCACAGATACGCAGTATTTT. It codes for CASSPSTDTQYF.

V gene TRBV19 combines with J gene TRBJ2-7; 11 nucleotides match TRBD1. Germline CDR1 LNHDA, CDR2 SQIVND (reference sequence). The CDR3 loop spans 15 amino acids. V lost 5 bases to trimming and J lost 4 bases; unmatched junction nucleotides: 7. The CDR3 sequence: CASSFGTGGNYEQYF. CDR3 nucleotide sequence: TGTGCCAGTAGTTTCGGGACAGGGGGAAATTACGAGCAGTACTTC.

The chain is built from TRBV4-1 and TRBJ2-3, with 10 bases that match TRBD1. CDR1 and CDR2 from the germline V gene are MGHRA and YSYEKL. The CDR3 totals 17 residues. The J segment lost 4 bases and the V segment lost 4 bases, leaving 11 bases of the junction unmatched. The CDR3 is CASSRTSTGGHADTQYF. The CDR3 nucleotides read TGCGCCAGCAGCCGCACTTCGACAGGGGGCCATGCAGATACGCAGTATTTT.

The gene calls are TRBV3-1 (or the pseudogene TRBV3-2) and TRBJ1-5, with a possible D match to TRBD1 (6 bases). V was trimmed by 2 bases and J by 5 bases, leaving 13 bases between them. The CDR3 contains 15 residues. Germline lookup yields CDR1 LGHDT and CDR2 YNNKEL (reference sequence). The DNA for the CDR3 is TGTGCCAGCAGCCAATCCACAGGGTTCCATCAGCCCCAGCATTTT. This sequence encodes CASSQSTGFHQPQHF.